Sequencing of this T cell receptor beta chain was carried out in a study of cytomegalovirus exposure and HLA in healthy donors. The study, taken as a whole, reports: A later analysis reportedly identified an Asian-associated ancestry cluster as carrying fewer N-insertions than the roughly 600-donor mean. One variant, a missense change in DCLRE1C, was linked in a later analysis to TCR beta V- and J-gene trimming. Cytomegalovirus-associated status was assigned to some 180 TCR beta chains.

13 Jbeta primers and 60 Vbeta primers were used for the PCR. The table came from immunoSEQ multiplex PCR; TCRdb's copy has only in-frame clones and leaves some out. The data contain 150,000 or so clones, approximately 80% of them singletons. Worth noting for this clone: Its target is not known. The missing conserved phenylalanine or tryptophan at the end of this CDR3 makes a read error likely.

The germline V gene has CDR1 SGHRS and CDR2 YFSETQ. Trimming removed 4 bases at V and 4 bases at J, with 14 bases between. This CDR3 has 14 residues. Input material: PBMCs. The chain employs TRBV5-1 and TRBJ1-1; perhaps TRBD1 as D (5 bases). The clonotype comes from a male donor in good health and CMV-seropositive. Here the CDR3 reads CASSPPSGGTEAFL. CDR3 bases: TGCGCCAGCAGCCCTCCAAGTGGGGGCACTGAAGCTTTCCTT.